This paragraph reports one T cell receptor beta chain. Its antigen is currently not known. The record has no base qualities; no much larger clone is one base away. The CDR3 runs 12 amino acids, cysteine and phenylalanine included. CDR3 DNA only is kept here, 36 bases in frame from base 1. The germline V gene gives CDR1 as KGHDR and CDR2 as SFDVKD. V lost 5 bases and J lost 7 bases; the stretch between them is 8 bases long. The sample is drawn from a study of blood T cell repertoires in COVID-19 (dated by TCRdb to about 2020). For the wider study: The collaborator samples originated in the United States, Italy and Spain and spanned the acute and convalescent phases of COVID-19. Sample metadata almost always included a de-identified subject ID, COVID-19 status, age in years and sex. Deeply sampled blood TCRbeta repertoires from subjects exposed to, actively infected with, or recovered from COVID-19 were included in the dataset. A freely available public database, intended as a resource for researchers studying the immune response to SARS-CoV-2, is where the repertoires were released. Where available, HLA class I and class II types were obtained from metadata supplied by the sample provider rather than from assay-based typing. The prospective study material was composed of cDNA or gDNA derived from T cells, B-cell-depleted T cells, or PBMCs. The samples were drawn from two sources: the first 160 participants of the ongoing ImmuneRACE study, and fewer than 1,500 subjects contributed by 6 global collaborators.

TCRbeta CDR3 regions were amplified from genomic DNA using the immunoSEQ Assay, a bias-controlled multiplex PCR. Concerning the study's data processing: The number of nucleated cells in each sample was estimated by amplification of reference gene primers within the assay. To quantify the absolute abundance of each unique TCRbeta CDR3 rearrangement, sequence reads were collapsed and filtered. For each sample, productive Simpson clonality was calculated as the square root of Simpson's diversity index over productive rearrangements. In TCRdb, the immuneACCESS table is reduced to in-frame sequences with V and J assigned. These tables do not hold every clone; where another copy was compared, an unresolved V gene accounts for under half, and the others remain unexplained. V, J and clone size are those of that table, while D and trimming were read from the DNA. Within this sample are over 350,000 clones, with around 89% of them counted one time only. The ten largest clones add up to about 4.5% of the sample.

Beyond this particular receptor, the publication reports: Clinical and demographic metadata were provided uncurated, with the amount varying by source and participant.

Each collaborating institution followed its own protocols to collect whole blood in K2EDTA tubes. For TCRbeta analysis, collaborators shipped samples as frozen whole blood, isolated PBMCs, or DNA extracted from either of those sample types. The source material was peripheral blood. The chain uses TRBV24-1 and TRBJ1-5; TRBD1 could be the D gene, as 6 bases match. The sequence was obtained from a woman in her thirties with acute or convalescent COVID-19. Here the CDR3 is given as CATSAQGQPQHF. The DNA sequence is as follows: TGTGCCACCAGTGCACAGGGCCAGCCCCAGCATTTT.